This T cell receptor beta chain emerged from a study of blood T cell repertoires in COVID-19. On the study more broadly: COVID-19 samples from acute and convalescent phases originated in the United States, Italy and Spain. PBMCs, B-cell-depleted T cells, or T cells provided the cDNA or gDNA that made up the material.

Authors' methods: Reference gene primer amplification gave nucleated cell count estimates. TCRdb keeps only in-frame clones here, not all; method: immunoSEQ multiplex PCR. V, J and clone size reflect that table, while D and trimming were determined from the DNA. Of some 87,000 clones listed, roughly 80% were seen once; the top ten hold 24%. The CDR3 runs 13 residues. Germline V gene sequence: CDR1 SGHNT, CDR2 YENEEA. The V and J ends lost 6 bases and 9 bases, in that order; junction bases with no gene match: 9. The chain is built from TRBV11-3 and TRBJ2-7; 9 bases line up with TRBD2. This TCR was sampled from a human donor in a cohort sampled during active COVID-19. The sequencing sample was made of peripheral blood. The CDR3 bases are TGTGCCAGCAGTTACGGAGCGGGAGGCGCGCAGTACTTC. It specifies CASSYGAGGAQYF.